This T cell receptor (beta chain) appears in the sequencing data of a study of cytomegalovirus exposure and HLA in healthy donors listed by TCRdb under 2017. The study in broad terms: An earlier analysis of some 600 of the donors reported about 300 Gb of sequence data and 95 million to 140 million unique TCR beta sequences obtained from some 200 million T cells. About 300 gigabases of sequencing data and around 85 million unique TCR sequences made up an early release that covered about 640 HLA-typed donors. Of the 398 genotyped donors, 65% to 90% fell in the genetic ancestry cluster associated with self-reported Caucasian donors. The study aimed to test whether cataloging public T cell receptors could reveal signatures of past pathogen exposure. The study used immunosequencing to profile the T cell repertoires of approximately 690 subjects and linked those repertoires to cytomegalovirus serostatus. A separate validation cohort of roughly 120 different subjects was used in addition to the roughly 640-subject first cohort. To predict cytomegalovirus infection status, the study combined high-throughput TCR immunosequencing, statistical association of individual TCRs with disease status, and machine learning. A later analysis re-examined previously published TCR beta repertoires from about 670 donors and added high-resolution HLA genotyping to investigate patterns of TCR occurrence. In the later analysis, no new phenotypic data were used to find candidate immune exposures; instead, reliance was placed on TCR beta sequences and their occurrence across donors. An earlier analysis of more than 450 of the donors used high-throughput TCR beta sequencing to judge whether each TCR beta V gene segment behaved as functional or pseudogenic. Donor age, sex, ethnicity and CMV serostatus were compiled together with the repertoire data. In a later genetic analysis, genome-wide SNP genotypes for about 65% of the roughly 670 donors were used, and that subset was treated as a discovery cohort. All discovery cohort repertoires had been generated using a single sequencing platform. HLA typing included class I and class II loci at four-digit resolution. Typing coverage varied by locus: about 629-640 donors for A, B, C, DRB1 and DQB1; approximately 500 for DQA1; nearly 610 for DPA1; 450 to 480 for DPB1. A few DR-DQ haplotypes were treated as single units for association and clustering because of strong linkage in the cohort. On average, 235,054 unique TCR beta nucleotide sequences were sequenced per donor among some 430 genotyped donors of the cohort, with around 19% of those sequences being non-productive. Summary of the overall study and its limitations: According to a later analysis, TCR association rates differed among HLA loci, with DRB1 alleles showing the most associated TCRs and HLA-C alleles showing the fewest. A later analysis found that most CMV-associated TCR beta chains appeared HLA-restricted, with HLA associations seemingly driven largely by CMV exposure. Roughly uniform sequencing depth across donors was assumed in presence/absence analyses, although this assumption may not hold. According to a later genetic analysis, donors in an Asian-associated ancestry cluster had fewer N-insertions in productive TCRs than the roughly 660-donor mean. In a later analysis, about 16,000 TCR beta sequences were associated with specific HLA alleles at a false discovery rate of 0.05. In an earlier analysis of approximately 590 of the donors, most TCR beta V segments appeared in productive rearrangements about 87% or about 30% of the time, broadly matching IMGT annotations. An association between a missense DCLRE1C variant and V-gene and J-gene trimming of TCR beta chains was found in a later genetic analysis and replicated in an independent cohort. CMV serostatus was the only immune exposure information available for the cohort. Because counts were too low, about 18 rarely observed V segments, including chromosome 9 orphons, were excluded from the earlier analysis of 587 of the donors. HLA typing was unavailable for some donors at each locus, so association tests used only the typed subset. Strong co-occurrence of HLA alleles, especially DR and DQ, made assigning TCR associations to individual alleles difficult. While some public TCRs were present in many individuals, most TCR sequences turned up only very rarely across donors. According to the authors, the approach could potentially be generalized to other disease states and immunological phenotypes. A few of the identified cytomegalovirus-associated TCR beta chains were confirmed in vitro to be specific for cytomegalovirus antigens. A total of roughly 160 TCR beta chains were listed by the study as associated with cytomegalovirus. A later analysis reported that several top co-occurrence clusters appeared linked to parvovirus B19, influenza, CMV and Epstein-Barr virus. The classifier was reported to diagnose cytomegalovirus status with high specificity and sensitivity in both the original cohort and the validation cohort. In this cohort, only TCR beta chains were sequenced, and detectable features were limited by the absence of alpha or paired-chain data. A cluster of highly shared sequence variants was judged likely to represent a technical artifact of the sequencing pipeline. A further reported finding was that TCR beta sequences accurately predicted the HLA-A and HLA-B alleles for most subjects in the first cohort. A later analysis found that HLA-associated TCR beta chains were more clonally expanded and had lower generation probabilities than equally common non-associated chains. Correlated functional status among segregating V segments might be attributable to linkage disequilibrium, but an unknown experimental factor could not be ruled out.

About this clone: Its antigen is still unknown. Base quality data are lacking; no much larger clone is found one base away.

The library relied on the immunoSEQ multiplex PCR assay. The multiplex PCR relied on a mix of 60 forward primers for TCR Vbeta segments and 13 reverse primers for TCR Jbeta segments. A multiplex PCR assay on genomic DNA amplified the CDR3 region of rearranged TCR beta genes. The Illumina HiSeq System was used to sequence the amplified TCR beta libraries as 87-base-pair reads. The source study handled its data this way. In a later analysis, some 80 million unique TCR beta chains were counted across the roughly 670 repertoires, and roughly 11 million of these chains were shared by at least two donors. A nearest-neighbor algorithm error-corrected the raw reads and collapsed the reads into unique sequences, merging closely related sequences to remove PCR and sequencing errors. Alignment of CDR3 sequences to IMGT reference sequences was used to assign V, D and J gene segments. For a sequence to be retained, a match of at least six nucleotides was required to both a V gene segment and a J gene segment. A rearrangement was called productive if the CDR3 had no stop codons and remained in frame with V and J, and every other rearrangement was called non-productive. Following IMGT convention, CDR3 was defined as the stretch from the second conserved V-encoded cysteine to the conserved J-encoded phenylalanine. In an earlier analysis of roughly 580 of the donors, sequences lacking an unambiguous match to a single V gene segment were excluded. In an earlier analysis of a few hundred of the donors, a V segment was called functional when productive rearrangements were above 56.7%, and segregating when the standard deviation between donors exceeded 5%. A statistical classification framework was built for diagnosing cytomegalovirus status from the catalog of TCR beta chain sequences. In a later analysis, V and J genes were assigned by comparing TCR nucleotide sequences against IMGT/GENE-DB human TR gene sequences. A later analysis assigned CDR3 sequences and most-parsimonious VDJ recombination scenarios with the TCRdist pipeline. In a later analysis, each TCR beta chain was defined by its CDR3 amino acid sequence together with its V-gene family, and reads without a unique V-gene family were excluded. In a later analysis, approximately 640 highly shared, low-generation-probability nucleotide sequences were removed to address suspected cross-contamination and a sequencing artifact. For each public chain, a later analysis derived a clonal expansion index from normalized ranks of inferred template counts within each repertoire. In a later analysis, generation probabilities were computed with a VDJ recombination model fitted to out-of-frame rearrangements, and the resulting probabilities were checked against IGoR. In a later analysis, hypergeometric tests were used to score TCR-TCR, TCR-HLA and TCR-CMV co-occurrence, with a repertoire-size bias correction applied to TCR pairs. In a later analysis, false discovery rates were estimated by permuting HLA or CMV assignments 20 times. A later analysis grouped co-occurring TCRs with DBSCAN, adding TCRdist sequence similarity when clustering within HLA-allele-positive subsets. Repertoires with fewer than 30,000 or more than 120,000 public chains were left out of co-occurrence clustering, as were a handful of repertoires with anomalous nucleotide sharing. In its TCRdb copy, this immuneACCESS table keeps in-frame sequences only and misses some clones. Where compared with another copy, unresolved V genes explain less than half of these, and the others have no known cause. V and J calls and clone size are as listed in that table; D and trimming were resolved from the DNA. Counted in this sample were some 100,000 clones; under 80% of them appeared once. Approximately 10% of the sample goes to the ten largest clones.

The cohort comprised fewer than 750 healthy bone marrow donors. All cohort members were sampled while nominally healthy, although unrecorded immune exposures were likely present. The donor was CMV seropositive and was included in the group of approximately 310 seropositive cohort members. Each donor provided a peripheral blood sample, and peripheral blood mononuclear cells were used for TCR beta sequencing. The Qiagen DNeasy Blood Extraction Kit was used to extract genomic DNA from the blood cell samples. The sample comprised PBMCs. The TCR sequence derives from a woman in her 50s in good health and CMV-seropositive.

The CDR3 loop reads CASTPGDKNTEAFF. The DNA is as follows: TGTGCCAGCACCCCCGGGGACAAGAACACTGAAGCTTTCTTT. The chain couples TRBV28 to TRBJ1-1; TRBD1 is possibly the D segment (6 matching bases). The junction carries 13 bases between V and J, which are trimmed by 7 bases and 1 base respectively. For CDR1 and CDR2, the germline V gene lists MDHEN and SYDVKM. Taken from cysteine to phenylalanine, the CDR3 has 14 residues. Of all the DNA, just the CDR3 is kept, 42 bases in frame from base 1.